This T cell receptor (beta chain) was sequenced in a study of T cell responses to AZD1222 COVID-19 vaccine. Comments on this clone: Its antigen remains unknown.

Germline trimming cut 1 base from V and 4 bases from J; bases unmatched to any gene: 12. CDR3 length equals 17 residues. Germline lookup yields CDR1 SGHVS and CDR2 FQNEAQ. Produced via immunoSEQ multiplex PCR; TCRdb's table is partial and in-frame only. The table has 150,000 to 200,000 clones, around 90% seen once. Findings of the study overall: At study baseline, merely more than 5 AZD1222 recipients were seropositive.

The TCR was taken from an adult who received the AZD1222 COVID-19 vaccine. Here the sequenced sample was peripheral blood, taken 28 days after the second AZD1222 dose. The V and J genes are TRBV7-8 and TRBJ1-1; TRBD1 aligns across 7 bases. The CDR3 DNA reads as TGTGCCAGCAGCTTAGTTTCTGGACAGGCGGGAGGCACTGAAGCTTTCTTT. Translating gives CASSLVSGQAGGTEAFF. Filled out from reference TRBV7-8 and TRBJ1-1, the complete variable domain reads GAGVSQSPRYKVAKRGQDVALRCDPISGHVSLFWYQQALGQGPEFLTYFQNEAQLDKSGLPSDRFFAERPEGSVSTLKIQRTQQEDSAVYLCASSLVSGQAGGTEAFFGQGTRLTVV.